The present TCR beta chain was sequenced within a study of T cells in Graves' hyperthyroidism and ophthalmopathy. This clonotype was counted a few times. Amplification targeted TCR beta CDR3 regions from RNA transcripts. Initially, a first-round RT-PCR of the TCR CDR3 employed the HTBI primer set. TCRdb re-called the multiplex PCR reads with MiXCR, one entry per CDR3 protein. The sample consists of 300,000 to 400,000 distinct CDR3 sequences, approximately 14% of them appearing once. Ophthalmopathy patients had moderate-to-severe active disease, CAS ≥3, NOSPECS ≥4, and disease duration under 3 months. Cells are PBMCs isolated from around 9.4 ml of fresh blood. Germline assignment: CDR1 SEHNR and CDR2 FQNEAQ (reference sequence). This CDR3 has 14 residues. Trimming took 4 bases from V and 0 from J, leaving 10 bases between them.

The material sequenced was blood. This sequence originates from a woman aged 25-40 years with Graves' ophthalmopathy. The J gene is TRBJ2-7, the V gene TRBV7-9; possibly TRBD1 for D (5 bases). The CDR3 protein is CASSSRQTSYEQYF. In DNA form, the CDR3 reads TGTGCCAGCAGCTCCCGACAGACCTCCTACGAGCAGTACTTC.